These T cell receptor beta chains were read from a single sample in a study of blood T cells in healthy people across ages. TCRdb passed the 5' RACE reads through MiXCR, listing each CDR3 protein once. The sample contains around 1,100,000 distinct CDR3 sequences, roughly two fifths of which appear only once. Sequenced sample: blood. The receptors shown here come from a man in his late teens or twenties in good health. The CDR3 runs from the conserved cysteine through the conserved F or W. Fields, in order: V gene, clone size, D gene, J gene, CDR3 protein, CDR3 DNA. D genes are given only for firm matches. Clone size is stated in some rows and not others, as once, few, many or a class when expanded.

v_gene: TRBV6-5
abundance: .
d_gene: .
j_gene: TRBJ2-1
CDR3aa: CASRTLGFQETQFF
CDR3nt: TGTGCCAGCAGAACGCTAGGCTTCCAAGAGACCCAGTTCTTC

v_gene: TRBV7-2
abundance: many
d_gene: .
j_gene: TRBJ1-2
CDR3aa: CASSLDFANYGYTF
CDR3nt: TGTGCCAGCAGCTTAGATTTCGCTAACTATGGCTACACCTTC

v_gene: TRBV6-1
abundance: few
d_gene: .
j_gene: TRBJ1-4
CDR3aa: CASSDGSGEKLFF
CDR3nt: TGTGCCAGCAGTGACGGTTCTGGCGAAAAACTGTTTTTT

v_gene: TRBV9
abundance: .
d_gene: .
j_gene: TRBJ2-5
CDR3aa: CASSTQSGPPYNEQYF
CDR3nt: TGTGCCAGCAGCACCCAAAGCGGGCCCCCCTACAATGAGCAGTACTTC

v_gene: TRBV5-1
abundance: .
d_gene: TRBD1
j_gene: TRBJ1-2
CDR3aa: CASSWTGSEDGYTF
CDR3nt: TGCGCCAGCAGCTGGACAGGTTCTGAGGATGGCTACACCTTC

v_gene: TRBV10-3
abundance: .
d_gene: TRBD1
j_gene: TRBJ1-6
CDR3aa: CAISGGTGSRNSPLHF
CDR3nt: TGTGCCATCAGTGGGGGGACAGGGAGTAGGAATTCACCCCTCCACTTT

v_gene: TRBV3-1
abundance: .
d_gene: .
j_gene: TRBJ2-1
CDR3aa: CATSQVDNEQFF
CDR3nt: TGTGCCACCAGCCAAGTAGACAATGAGCAGTTCTTC

v_gene: TRBV3-1
abundance: many
d_gene: .
j_gene: TRBJ2-7
CDR3aa: CASSQTGRRSSYEQYF
CDR3nt: TGTGCCAGCAGCCAAACTGGACGCCGGAGCTCCTACGAGCAGTACTTC

v_gene: TRBV9
abundance: .
d_gene: TRBD2
j_gene: TRBJ2-7
CDR3aa: CASSVDKVAGGIIGEQYF
CDR3nt: TGTGCCAGCAGCGTAGATAAAGTAGCGGGGGGCATCATAGGTGAGCAGTACTTC

v_gene: TRBV2
abundance: few
d_gene: .
j_gene: TRBJ2-3
CDR3aa: CASSEDRWTDTQYF
CDR3nt: TGTGCCAGCAGTGAAGATAGGTGGACAGATACGCAGTATTTT

v_gene: TRBV2
abundance: .
d_gene: .
j_gene: TRBJ2-1
CDR3aa: CASSEGGNNEQFF
CDR3nt: TGTGCCAGCAGTGAGGGGGGAAACAATGAGCAGTTCTTC

v_gene: TRBV12-3/TRBV12-4
abundance: few
d_gene: .
j_gene: TRBJ1-4
CDR3aa: CASSLGWWEKLFF
CDR3nt: TGTGCCAGCAGCCTGGGTTGGTGGGAAAAACTGTTTTTT

v_gene: TRBV10-3
abundance: .
d_gene: TRBD2
j_gene: TRBJ2-3
CDR3aa: CAISESGVAGVTDTQYF
CDR3nt: TGTGCCATCAGTGAGTCAGGTGTTGCGGGGGTCACAGATACGCAGTATTTT

v_gene: TRBV20-1
abundance: few
d_gene: .
j_gene: TRBJ2-5
CDR3aa: CSARDYSDQETQYF
CDR3nt: TGCAGTGCTAGAGATTATTCCGACCAAGAGACCCAGTACTTC

v_gene: TRBV12-3/TRBV12-4
abundance: few
d_gene: .
j_gene: TRBJ1-1
CDR3aa: CASSLRGGGDTEAFF
CDR3nt: TGTGCCAGCAGTTTGCGAGGGGGTGGGGACACTGAAGCTTTCTTT

v_gene: TRBV3-1
abundance: .
d_gene: TRBD1
j_gene: TRBJ2-3
CDR3aa: CASSQDSTGTADTQYF
CDR3nt: TGTGCCAGCAGCCAAGACTCCACCGGGACAGCAGATACGCAGTATTTT

v_gene: TRBV6-1
abundance: many
d_gene: .
j_gene: TRBJ2-1
CDR3aa: CASSLGDGEQFF
CDR3nt: TGTGCCAGCAGTTTGGGGGATGGTGAGCAGTTCTTC

v_gene: TRBV4-2
abundance: .
d_gene: .
j_gene: TRBJ2-5
CDR3aa: CASSQDIGGGTSDEQYF
CDR3nt: TGTGCCAGCAGCCAAGATATAGGAGGTGGGACGTCGGATGAGCAGTACTTC

v_gene: TRBV20-1
abundance: .
d_gene: .
j_gene: TRBJ1-2
CDR3aa: CSARGAGAVGGYTF
CDR3nt: TGCAGTGCTAGAGGGGCAGGGGCTGTTGGTGGCTACACCTTC

v_gene: TRBV6-2/TRBV6-3
abundance: .
d_gene: TRBD1
j_gene: TRBJ1-1
CDR3aa: CASSYATGITEAFF
CDR3nt: TGTGCCAGCAGTTACGCGACAGGGATCACTGAAGCTTTCTTT

v_gene: TRBV13
abundance: .
d_gene: .
j_gene: TRBJ1-5
CDR3aa: CASSLGGKPQPF
CDR3nt: TGTGCCAGCAGCTTAGGGGGAAAGCCCCAGCCTTTT

v_gene: TRBV20-1
abundance: .
d_gene: TRBD1
j_gene: TRBJ2-1
CDR3aa: CSARDRDRVYNEQFF
CDR3nt: TGCAGTGCTAGAGATAGGGACAGGGTATACAATGAGCAGTTCTTC

v_gene: TRBV7-2
abundance: .
d_gene: .
j_gene: TRBJ1-1
CDR3aa: CASSLGGRYTEAFF
CDR3nt: TGTGCCAGCAGCTTAGGGGGGCGGTACACTGAAGCTTTCTTT

v_gene: TRBV28
abundance: few
d_gene: TRBD1
j_gene: TRBJ2-7
CDR3aa: CASSLSGTGQNEQYF
CDR3nt: TGTGCCAGCAGTTTGTCTGGGACAGGGCAAAACGAGCAGTACTTC

v_gene: TRBV6-2/TRBV6-3
abundance: .
d_gene: .
j_gene: TRBJ2-7
CDR3aa: CASSYSRTSSSYNEQYF
CDR3nt: TGTGCCAGCAGTTACTCGAGGACGTCAAGCTCCTACAATGAGCAGTACTTC

v_gene: TRBV6-2/TRBV6-3
abundance: few
d_gene: TRBD1
j_gene: TRBJ1-5
CDR3aa: CASSGSLRDSVIQPQHF
CDR3nt: TGTGCCAGCAGTGGCTCCCTCCGGGACAGTGTTATTCAGCCCCAGCATTTT

v_gene: TRBV20-1
abundance: few
d_gene: .
j_gene: TRBJ1-1
CDR3aa: CSARGKRLGDTEAFF
CDR3nt: TGCAGTGCTAGAGGCAAGAGGCTTGGGGACACTGAAGCTTTCTTT

v_gene: TRBV7-2
abundance: .
d_gene: TRBD2
j_gene: TRBJ2-3
CDR3aa: CASSSTSGAADTQYF
CDR3nt: TGTGCCAGCAGCTCAACTAGCGGGGCCGCAGATACGCAGTATTTT

v_gene: TRBV10-2
abundance: few
d_gene: .
j_gene: TRBJ2-1
CDR3aa: CASSESRGNFYNEQFF
CDR3nt: TGCGCCAGCAGTGAGTCGAGGGGCAATTTCTACAATGAGCAGTTCTTC

v_gene: TRBV9
abundance: .
d_gene: TRBD1
j_gene: TRBJ1-5
CDR3aa: CASAQGDYSNQPQHF
CDR3nt: TGTGCCAGCGCTCAGGGGGATTATAGCAATCAGCCCCAGCATTTT

v_gene: TRBV20-1
abundance: many
d_gene: TRBD1
j_gene: TRBJ1-4
CDR3aa: CSARGPDRGEKLFF
CDR3nt: TGCAGTGCTAGAGGGCCCGACAGGGGTGAAAAACTGTTTTTT

v_gene: TRBV2
abundance: few
d_gene: TRBD1
j_gene: TRBJ1-5
CDR3aa: CASIADRDNQPQHF
CDR3nt: TGTGCCAGCATTGCCGACAGGGACAATCAGCCCCAGCATTTT

v_gene: TRBV4-3
abundance: .
d_gene: TRBD1
j_gene: TRBJ1-2
CDR3aa: CASSQDSAGGLHINYGYTF
CDR3nt: TGCGCCAGCAGCCAAGATTCGGCAGGGGGCCTCCATATTAACTATGGCTACACCTTC